The 26 T cell receptor beta chains given below trace back to one sample, sequenced in a study of OX40 agonist ivuxolimab in advanced cancers. Libraries were constructed by the immunoSEQ multiplex PCR assay. TCRdb obtained this table from immuneACCESS and retained in-frame rearrangements with V and J assigned. These tables miss some clones; where compared with another copy, unresolved V genes account for less than half of the shortfall, and the remainder is unexplained. Counted in this sample were around 100,000 clones; 90% of them appeared once. The ten largest clones represent approximately 0.34% of the sample. The starting material was CD4+ or CD8+ T cells sorted from blood, obtained in a trial of the OX40 agonist ivuxolimab. The receptor set was obtained from an adult with an advanced solid tumor such as melanoma, head and neck, liver or kidney cancer.

The genes are TRBV15 and TRBJ2-5; TRBD1 might be the D (6 bases). The closer fit of TRBJ2-7 to the DNA end suggests the J call may be wrong. This CDR3 is 14 amino acids long. Germline assignment: CDR1 LNHNV and CDR2 YYDKDF (reference sequence). The CDR3 protein is CATSSVRGFHEQYF. DNA of the CDR3: TGTGCCACCAGCAGTGTAAGGGGGTTCCACGAGCAGTACTTC.

This rearrangement joins TRBV5-1 to TRBJ2-7; D tentatively fits TRBD1 or TRBD2 (8 bases each). Germline lookup yields CDR1 SGHRS and CDR2 YFSETQ. V shed 6 bases and J shed 0 bases, with 19 bases lying between them. This CDR3 comprises 16 residues. As DNA, the CDR3 is TGCGCCAGCACGGCAGGGGGCGGGAGGAGCTCCTACGAGCAGTACTTC. It codes for CASTAGGGRSSYEQYF.

The chain is built from TRBV30 and TRBJ2-3, with 8 bases fitting TRBD2. Looked up from germline, CDR1 is GTSNPN and CDR2 is SVGIG (reference sequence). The CDR3 totals 13 residues. Trimming removed 4 bases from V and 4 bases from J; junction bases left unmatched: 4. CDR3 coding DNA: TGTGCCTGGACCAGACTAGCGCCAGATACGCAGTATTTT. It yields the protein CAWTRLAPDTQYF. Looking up the rest from reference TRBV30 and TRBJ2-3 gives the full variable domain: SQTIHQWPATLVQPVGSPLSLECTVEGTSNPNLYWYRQAAGRGLQLLFYSVGIGQISSEVPQNLSASRPQDRQFILSSKKLLLSDSGFYLCAWTRLAPDTQYFGPGTRLTVL.

The chain has TRBV28 and TRBJ2-5; D not resolved. Germline CDR1 and CDR2: MDHEN and SYDVKM. V lost 3 bases to trimming and J lost 5 bases, with 13 bases between them. The CDR3 spans 14 residues. The CDR3 DNA follows: TGTGCCAGCAGTTTCATGGGCGTCGGGGAGACCCAGTACTTC. It encodes CASSFMGVGETQYF.

V usage is TRBV5-1 and J usage is TRBJ2-3; possibly TRBD2 for D (6 bases). This CDR3 is 15 amino acids long. V lost 1 base and J lost 0, with 9 bases in between. CDR1 SGHRS and CDR2 YFSETQ come from the germline V gene. The CDR3 loop reads CASSLRGVSTDTQYF. Here the CDR3 DNA reads TGCGCCAGCAGCTTGCGCGGGGTTAGCACAGATACGCAGTATTTT.

The CDR3 region is CASSLDRNTIYF. DNA for the CDR3: TGTGCCAGCAGCTTGGATCGAAACACCATATATTTT. The V and J genes are TRBV5-4 and TRBJ1-3, with D uncertain. The ends were cut back, 0 bases at V and 5 bases at J, with 3 bases in the middle. CDR3 length: 12 residues. From germline, CDR1 is SGHNT and CDR2 YYREEE (reference sequence).

The V and J genes are TRBV28 and TRBJ2-6; D might be TRBD2 (5 bases). This CDR3 is built from 17 residues. V dropped 6 bases and J dropped 1 base, with 16 bases sitting between them. The germline V gene encodes CDR1 MDHEN and CDR2 SYDVKM. The CDR3 nucleotides are TGTGCCAGCAGGCCTCCCATTAGGAGGTCTGGGGCCAACGTCCTGACTTTC. Amino acids: CASRPPIRRSGANVLTF.

This clone appeared a single time. The chain carries TRBV18 and TRBJ1-4; 9 nucleotides agree with TRBD1. Germline V gene lookup returns CDR1 KGHSH and CDR2 LQKENI. The CDR3 consists of 15 residues. J lost 3 bases, V lost 5 bases, and 4 bases had no gene match. Written as DNA, the CDR3 is TGTGCCAGCTCATACACAGGGGGCTCTAATGAAAAACTGTTTTTT. Amino acid sequence: CASSYTGGSNEKLFF.

The chain is built from TRBV5-1 and TRBJ2-7; 11 bases map to TRBD2. V was clipped by 0 bases and J by 0 bases; unmatched bases: 5. In germline, CDR1 is SGHRS, CDR2 YFSETQ. This CDR3 has 17 amino acids. This CDR3 reads CASSLASGRSSSYEQYF. In DNA, the CDR3 is TGCGCCAGCAGCTTGGCTAGCGGGAGGTCGAGCTCCTACGAGCAGTACTTC.

The chain couples TRBV5-4 to TRBJ2-7; TRBD1 aligns across 11 bases. The V segment lost 4 bases and the J segment 6 bases; nucleotides outside the gene matches: 3. This CDR3 has 13 amino acids. The germline V gene encodes CDR1 SGHNT and CDR2 YYREEE (reference sequence). The CDR3 here is CASSGQGAGEQYF. CDR3 DNA: TGTGCCAGCAGCGGACAGGGGGCGGGCGAGCAGTACTTC.

The rearrangement links TRBV11-2 to TRBJ1-1; D is perhaps TRBD1 (6 bases). The CDR3 has 13 amino acids. The V and J ends lost 5 bases and 4 bases respectively, with 11 bases between them. Germline CDR1 and CDR2: SGHAT and FQNNGV. The CDR3 sequence is CASSAQGFTEAFF. The CDR3 bases are TGTGCCAGCAGCGCACAGGGATTCACTGAAGCTTTCTTT.

In this sample, this clone turned up a few times. This chain links TRBV6-5 with TRBJ1-5; maybe TRBD1 (6 bases). Trimming shortened V by 0 bases and J by 6 bases, and 12 bases separated the two germline ends. In germline, CDR1 is MNHEY, CDR2 SVGAGI. CDR3 length equals 15 residues. The CDR3 sequence: CASSYSQGEGQPQHF. DNA of the CDR3: TGTGCCAGCAGTTACTCACAGGGAGAGGGTCAGCCCCAGCATTTT.

This chain links TRBV5-6 with TRBJ1-2; D is possibly TRBD1 (6 bases). This CDR3 contains 18 residues. In germline, CDR1 is SGHDT, CDR2 YYEEEE. Deletions cut 1 base from V and 4 bases from J, with 23 bases between. The CDR3 sequence is CASSLWGGAGGSTYGYTF. The CDR3 DNA follows: TGTGCCAGCAGCTTGTGGGGGGGCGCCGGAGGGAGTACCTATGGCTACACCTTC.

The genes are TRBV28 and TRBJ2-2; no definite D call. The CDR3 sequence is 12 residues long. In germline, CDR1 is MDHEN, CDR2 SYDVKM. V was clipped by 3 bases and J by 3 bases, with 2 bases between them. CDR3 nucleotides: TGTGCCAGCAGTTTCTACACCGGGGAGCTGTTTTTT. This encodes CASSFYTGELFF.

This chain joins TRBV5-4 and TRBJ2-3; 12 positions agree with TRBD2. Germline values: CDR1 SGHNT, CDR2 YYREEE (reference sequence). CDR3 length: 16 residues. V dropped 1 base and J dropped 3; count of bases not matched to a gene: 3. The CDR3 region is CASSLSTSGRTDTQYF. The CDR3 coding sequence is TGTGCCAGCAGCTTGTCGACTAGCGGGAGAACAGATACGCAGTATTTT.

The genes are TRBV5-1 and TRBJ1-2, with a possible D match to TRBD1 (6 bases). The CDR3 is 13 amino acids. The germline V gene has CDR1 SGHRS and CDR2 YFSETQ. The V end lost 3 bases, the J end lost 2 bases, and 8 bases lay between the germline ends. CDR3 in amino acids: CASSSGQNYGYTF. The CDR3 DNA reads TGCGCCAGCAGCTCGGGACAAAACTATGGCTACACCTTC.

CDR3 amino acids: CASSLVAARYEQYF. In DNA, the CDR3 is TGTGCCAGCAGCTTGGTGGCAGCCAGATACGAGCAGTACTTC. The V call is TRBV5-5, the J call TRBJ2-7; D ambiguous. CDR3 size: 14 residues. The germline V and J ends were trimmed by 0 bases and 4 bases, with 11 bases remaining between them. The germline V gene encodes CDR1 SGHKS and CDR2 YYEKEE (reference sequence).

This clone was seen a single time. This chain connects TRBV7-2 to TRBJ2-3; a possible D gene is TRBD2 (6 bases). The CDR3 spans 12 residues. CDR1 is SGHTA, CDR2 FQGNSA, per germline. The ends were cut back, 10 bases at V and 4 bases at J, with 12 bases in the middle. CDR3 coding DNA: TGTGCCACCCGGACTACTCCAGATACGCAGTATTTT. Amino acid sequence: CATRTTPDTQYF. Full variable domain (outside the CDR3, taken from reference TRBV7-2 and TRBJ2-3): GAGVSQSPSNKVTEKGKDVELRCDPISGHTALYWYRQSLGQGLEFLIYFQGNSAPDKSGLPSDRFSAERTGGSVSTLTIQRTQQEDSAVYLCATRTTPDTQYFGPGTRLTVL.

This clone is a singleton in its sample. V gene TRBV28 combines with J gene TRBJ1-5, with TRBD1 as a possible D gene (5 bases). The CDR3 sequence is 15 residues long. The V gene's germline CDR1 is MDHEN and CDR2 SYDVKM. V dropped 0 bases and J dropped 7 bases, with 13 bases sitting between them. CDR3 DNA sequence: TGTGCCAGCAGTTTATGGTCGGGGGGTAAGCAGCCCCAGCATTTT. This translates into CASSLWSGGKQPQHF.

The chain joins TRBV9 to TRBJ2-3; D is undetermined. The germline gives CDR1 SGDLS, CDR2 YYNGEE. The length of the CDR3 is 13 residues. The V and J ends lost 7 bases and 4 bases respectively, with 13 bases between them. The CDR3: CASGDLRADTQYF. The DNA for the CDR3 is TGTGCCAGCGGAGATCTTAGAGCAGATACGCAGTATTTT.

This clone has just one count. The gene calls are TRBV12-5 and TRBJ2-3, with 7 positions matching TRBD1. CDR3 size: 15 residues. Trimming at V came to 0 bases and at J to 7 bases, leaving 7 bases not matched to a gene. Germline values: CDR1 LGHNT, CDR2 FRNRAP. CDR3 in amino acids: CASGLVQGSLYTQYF. CDR3 sequence (DNA): TGTGCTAGTGGTTTGGTACAGGGGTCCCTTTATACGCAGTATTTT. Complete variable domain (other parts from reference TRBV12-5 and TRBJ2-3): DARVTQTPRHKVTEMGQEVTMRCQPILGHNTVFWYRQTMMQGLELLAYFRNRAPLDDSGMPKDRFSAEMPDATLATLKIQPSEPRDSAVYFCASGLVQGSLYTQYFGPGTRLTVL.

The rearrangement links TRBV19 to TRBJ2-1; the D gene could be TRBD1 or TRBD2 (6 bases each). The CDR3 length is 16 residues. The V gene lost 5 bases and the J gene lost 1 base, with 15 bases spanning the gap. CDR1 is LNHDA and CDR2 is SQIVND in the germline V gene (reference sequence). The CDR3 DNA sequence: TGTGCCAGTAGTCGGGGGCTCCGTTGGTCCTACAATGAGCAGTTCTTC. It yields the protein CASSRGLRWSYNEQFF.

The J gene is TRBJ2-1, the V gene TRBV5-1; no clear D. Trimming took 0 bases from V and 6 from J, leaving 13 bases between them. The germline gives CDR1 SGHRS, CDR2 YFSETQ. The CDR3 runs to 15 residues. The CDR3 protein is CASSLADQIGNEQFF. In DNA form, the CDR3 reads TGCGCCAGCAGCTTGGCGGATCAAATAGGCAATGAGCAGTTCTTC.

This clone was recorded once. The genes are TRBV11-3 and TRBJ2-3; TRBD2 agrees at 10 bases. The V gene end was trimmed by 3 bases and the J gene end by 2 bases; junction bases not matched to a gene: 5. CDR1 is SGHNT, CDR2 YENEEA, per germline. This CDR3 is built from 16 residues. The CDR3 DNA reads TGTGCCAGCAGCTTTAAACTAGCGGGAAACACAGATACGCAGTATTTT. As protein: CASSFKLAGNTDTQYF. Based on the CDR3 plus reference TRBV11-3 and TRBJ2-3, the full variable domain is EAGVVQSPRYKIIEKKQPVAFWCNPISGHNTLYWYLQNLGQGPELLIRYENEEAVDDSQLPKDRFSAERLKGVDSTLKIQPAELGDSAVYLCASSFKLAGNTDTQYFGPGTRLTVL.

The chain is built from TRBV6-5 and TRBJ2-5, with D possibly being TRBD2 (5 bases). The germline gives CDR1 MNHEY, CDR2 SVGAGI. The CDR3 extends over 15 amino acids. V lost 4 bases to trimming and J lost 3 bases, with 15 bases between them. CDR3 bases: TGTGCCAGCAGTTCGGACGGAGGCGGTAAAGAGACCCAGTACTTC. Its protein is CASSSDGGGKETQYF.

The CDR3 nucleotides read TGTGCCAGTAGTACAGTATTTACCTTGAACACCGGGGAGCTGTTTTTT. Amino acids: CASSTVFTLNTGELFF. The rearrangement joins TRBV19 to TRBJ2-2; D ambiguous. CDR1 is LNHDA, CDR2 SQIVND, per germline (reference sequence). The CDR3 extends over 16 amino acids. V was clipped by 4 bases and J by 1 base, with 13 bases between them.